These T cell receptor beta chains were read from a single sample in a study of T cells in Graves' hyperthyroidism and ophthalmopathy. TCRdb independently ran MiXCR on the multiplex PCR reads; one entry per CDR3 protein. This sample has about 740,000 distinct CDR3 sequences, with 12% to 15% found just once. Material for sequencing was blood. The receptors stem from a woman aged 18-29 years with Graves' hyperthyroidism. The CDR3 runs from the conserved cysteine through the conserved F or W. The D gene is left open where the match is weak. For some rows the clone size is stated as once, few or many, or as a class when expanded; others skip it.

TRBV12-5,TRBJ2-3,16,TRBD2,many,TGTGCTAGTGGTCCCGACGGTGCGGGGGTCACAGATACGCAGTATTTT,CASGPDGAGVTDTQYF
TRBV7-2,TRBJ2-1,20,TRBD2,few,TGTGCCAGCAGCCATGATAAGGGACTAGCGGGATTATGGGTCTACAATGAGCAGTTCTTC,CASSHDKGLAGLWVYNEQFF
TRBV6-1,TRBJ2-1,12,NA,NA,TGTGCCAGCAAGGAGGGCAAAAATGAGCAGTTCTTC,CASKEGKNEQFF
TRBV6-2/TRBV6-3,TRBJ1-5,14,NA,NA,TGTGCCAGCAGTTACGACCAGAGTAATCAGCCCCAGCATTTT,CASSYDQSNQPQHF
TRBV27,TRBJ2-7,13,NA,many,TGTGCCAGCAGTTTATCGGCCGGCTACGAGCAGTACTTC,CASSLSAGYEQYF
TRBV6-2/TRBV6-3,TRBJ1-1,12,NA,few,TGTGCCAGCAGTTACTCCCTGAACGAAGCTTTCTTT,CASSYSLNEAFF
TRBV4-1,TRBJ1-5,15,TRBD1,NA,TGCGCCAGCAAATCAGTACAGGGGCGTGATCAGCCCCAGCATTTT,CASKSVQGRDQPQHF
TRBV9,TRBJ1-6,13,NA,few,TGTGCCAGCAGCCCCGGACAGTATTCACCCCTCCACTTT,CASSPGQYSPLHF
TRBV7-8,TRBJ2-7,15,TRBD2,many,TGTGCCAGCAGCTTCGCCCTAGCGGGACCTTACGAGCAGTACTTC,CASSFALAGPYEQYF
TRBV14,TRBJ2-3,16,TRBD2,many,TGTGCCAGCAGCCCTATCGGACTAGCGTACACAGATACGCAGTATTTT,CASSPIGLAYTDTQYF
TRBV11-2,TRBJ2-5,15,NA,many,TGTGCCAGCAGCCCCGGTAACAGGATCCAAGAGACCCAGTACTTC,CASSPGNRIQETQYF
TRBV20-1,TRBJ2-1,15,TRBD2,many,TGCAGTGCTAAGAGACTAGCGGGATTAAGGAATGAGCAGTTCTTC,CSAKRLAGLRNEQFF
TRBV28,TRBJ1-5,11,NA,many,TGTGCCAGCAGGAGCAATCAGCCCCAGCATTTT,CASRSNQPQHF
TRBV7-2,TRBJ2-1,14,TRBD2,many,TGTGCCAGCAGCGTAGGGGCCGGGACTAGCGAGCAGTTCTTC,CASSVGAGTSEQFF
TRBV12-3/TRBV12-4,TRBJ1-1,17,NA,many,TGTGCCAGCAGTTTAAGGGGGAAGACGGGGATGAACACTGAAGCTTTCTTT,CASSLRGKTGMNTEAFF
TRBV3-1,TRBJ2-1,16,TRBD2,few,TGTGCCAGCAGCCAACTACCCGGGACTAGCGTCGATGAGCAGTTCTTC,CASSQLPGTSVDEQFF
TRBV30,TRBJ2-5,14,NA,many,TGTGCCTGGATCCCCATAGGGGGAGGAGAGACCCAGTACTTC,CAWIPIGGGETQYF
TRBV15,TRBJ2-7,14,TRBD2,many,TGTGCCACCAGCAGAGGGACTAGACTTGACGAGCAGTACTTC,CATSRGTRLDEQYF
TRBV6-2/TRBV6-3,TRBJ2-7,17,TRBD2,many,TGTGCCAGCAGTTACCATGGGACTAGCGGGAGCGTCCACGAGCAGTACTTC,CASSYHGTSGSVHEQYF
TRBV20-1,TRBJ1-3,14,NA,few,TGCAGTGCTAGAGATAAGGGGGCTGGAAACACCATATATTTT,CSARDKGAGNTIYF
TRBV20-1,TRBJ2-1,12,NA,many,TGCAGTGCTAACGGGATAACAAGCGAGCAGTTCTTC,CSANGITSEQFF
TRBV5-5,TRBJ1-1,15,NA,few,TGTGCCAGCAGCTTACAGATCTCTTGGACCACTGAAGCTTTCTTT,CASSLQISWTTEAFF
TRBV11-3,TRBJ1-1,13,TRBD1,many,TGTGCCAGCAGCGTTGGACAGGGGATTGAAGCTTTCTTT,CASSVGQGIEAFF
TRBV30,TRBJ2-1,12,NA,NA,TGTGCCTGGGATTCCGTAGGGTATGAGCAGTTCTTC,CAWDSVGYEQFF
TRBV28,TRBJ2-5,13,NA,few,TGTGCCAGCAAAGGGACGGGTCAGGAGACCCAGTACTTC,CASKGTGQETQYF
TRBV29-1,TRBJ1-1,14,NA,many,TGCAGCGTCCACCCGAGGGGGGTGAACACTGAAGCTTTCTTT,CSVHPRGVNTEAFF
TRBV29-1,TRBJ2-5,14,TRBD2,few,TGCAGCGTCCATCGGACTAGTTCTCCCGAGACCCAGTACTTC,CSVHRTSSPETQYF
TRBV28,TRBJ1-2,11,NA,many,TGTGCCACCAGAAGTCTCTATGGCTACACCTTC,CATRSLYGYTF
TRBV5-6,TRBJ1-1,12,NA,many,TGTGCCAGCAGCTTGTCGTCGTCTGAAGCTTTCTTT,CASSLSSSEAFF
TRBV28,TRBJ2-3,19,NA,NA,TGTGCCAGCAGTTTAAATTCTGAACTAGCCGGAGGGACCCCAGATACGCAGTATTTT,CASSLNSELAGGTPDTQYF
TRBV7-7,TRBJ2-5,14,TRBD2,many,TGTGCTAGCAGCAGGGACTACATGAAAGAGACCCAGTACTTC,CASSRDYMKETQYF
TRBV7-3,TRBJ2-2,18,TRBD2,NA,TGTGCCAGCAGCTTAACCCCTCGACTAGCGGGAGTCACCGGGGAGCTGTTTTTT,CASSLTPRLAGVTGELFF
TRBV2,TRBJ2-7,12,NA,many,TGTGCCAGCAGTTACGACTGGTACGAGCAGTACTTC,CASSYDWYEQYF
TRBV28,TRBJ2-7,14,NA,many,TGTGCCAACTCCGCCGGGACATATCTCCACGAGCAGTACTTC,CANSAGTYLHEQYF
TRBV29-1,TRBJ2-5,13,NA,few,TGCAGCGTTGGCGCGTTACTTCAAGAGACCCAGTACTTC,CSVGALLQETQYF
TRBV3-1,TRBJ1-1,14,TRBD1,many,TGTGCCAGCAGCCCGCCTAGGACAGGGGCTGAAACTTTCTTT,CASSPPRTGAETFF
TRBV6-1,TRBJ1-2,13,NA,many,TGTGCCAGCAGTTCGGACACCTCCTATGGCTACACCTTC,CASSSDTSYGYTF
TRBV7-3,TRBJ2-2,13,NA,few,TGTGCCAGCAGCCAGACAGCAACCGGGGAGCTGTTTTTT,CASSQTATGELFF
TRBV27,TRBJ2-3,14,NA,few,TGTGCCAGCAACATAGCGGAGTTCTTGTTGGTGCAGTATTTT,CASNIAEFLLVQYF
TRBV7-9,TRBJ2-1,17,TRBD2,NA,TGTGCCAGCAGCTTCTCGAGGGCGGGAGGGACGTACAATGAGCAGTTCTTC,CASSFSRAGGTYNEQFF
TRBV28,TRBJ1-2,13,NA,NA,TGTGCCAGCACCCAGATAAACGACTATGGCTACACCTTC,CASTQINDYGYTF
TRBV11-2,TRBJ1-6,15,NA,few,TGTGCCAGCAGCTTAGACCTCCGGAGGAATTCACCCCTCCACTTT,CASSLDLRRNSPLHF
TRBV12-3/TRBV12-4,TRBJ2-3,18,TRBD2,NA,TGTGCCAGCAGGTACCAGGGTCGGCTAGCGGGAGCCGCAGATACGCAGTATTTT,CASRYQGRLAGAADTQYF
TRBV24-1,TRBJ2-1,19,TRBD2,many,TGTGCCACCAGTGAAGCGGGACTAGCGGGAGGGAGCTCCTACAATGAGCAGTTCTTC,CATSEAGLAGGSSYNEQFF
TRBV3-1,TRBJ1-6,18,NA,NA,TGTGCCAGCAGCCCGACACAACACCAAAGGAGGATAAGCTCACCCCTCCACTTT,CASSPTQHQRRISSPLHF
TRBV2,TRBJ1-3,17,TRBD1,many,TGTGCCAGCAGGAAGAATGGGGACAGGGGGTCTGGAAACACCATATATTTT,CASRKNGDRGSGNTIYF
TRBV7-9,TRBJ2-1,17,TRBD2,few,TGTGCCAGCAGCTTACCAGGACTAGCAGGAGAGGGGAATGAGCAGTTCTTC,CASSLPGLAGEGNEQFF
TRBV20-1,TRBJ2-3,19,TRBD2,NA,TGCAGTGCTAGAGATAGGGGACTAGCAGGAGATGCGAGCACAGATACGCAGTATTTT,CSARDRGLAGDASTDTQYF
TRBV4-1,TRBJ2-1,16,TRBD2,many,TGCGCCAGCAGCCAAGGGGTCGCGGGGGCCTACAATGAGCAGTTCTTC,CASSQGVAGAYNEQFF
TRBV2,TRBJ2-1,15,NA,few,TGTGCCAGTCCCGAGTCGCAGGTTTCCTACAATGAGCAGTTCTTC,CASPESQVSYNEQFF
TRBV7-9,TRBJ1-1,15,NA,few,TGTGCCAGCAGCTTAGGTTTGGCGCGGAACACTGAAGCTTTCTTT,CASSLGLARNTEAFF
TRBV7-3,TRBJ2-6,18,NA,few,TGTGCCAGCAGCCTCAAGGGAACAGCTTCTTCTGGGGCCAACGTCCTGACTTTC,CASSLKGTASSGANVLTF
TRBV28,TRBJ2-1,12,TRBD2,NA,TGTCGGATTAGCGGGCCCTACAATGAGCAGTTCTTC,CRISGPYNEQFF
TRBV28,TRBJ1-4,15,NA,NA,TGTGCCAGCAGTCAATCAGGGGTCCAAAATGAAAAACTGTTTTTT,CASSQSGVQNEKLFF
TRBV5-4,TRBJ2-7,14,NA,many,TGTGCCAGCAGCCCTGGCGGCCCCATAGGAGAGCAGTACTTC,CASSPGGPIGEQYF
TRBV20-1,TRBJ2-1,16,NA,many,TGCAGTGCTAGAGTGGGATGGGGGGTGAGGTACAATGAGCAGTTCTTC,CSARVGWGVRYNEQFF